The 20 T cell receptor beta chains below were found in one sample sequenced in a study of blood T cell repertoires in COVID-19 (TCRdb year 2020). Libraries were constructed by the immunoSEQ multiplex PCR assay. TCRdb stores this immuneACCESS table with in-frame sequences only. Part of the clones is absent; in the studies checked, under half of the shortfall reflects unresolved V genes, and no reason is known for the rest. Within this sample are about 110,000 clones, with 90% to 95% of them counted one time only. Approximately 1.2% of the sample is held by the ten biggest clonotypes. The material sequenced was peripheral blood. The receptor source for this set is a woman aged 30 to 39 with acute or convalescent COVID-19.

V gene TRBV29-1 combines with J gene TRBJ2-7; 11 positions match TRBD1. Germline trimming cut 6 bases from V and 3 bases from J; bases unmatched to any gene: 1. This CDR3 has 12 amino acids. The germline V gene has CDR1 SQVTM and CDR2 ANQGSEA. In DNA, the CDR3 is TGCAGCGTGGGGACAGGGGGCTACGAGCAGTACTTC. It is translated as CSVGTGGYEQYF.

This chain joins TRBV24-1 and TRBJ1-2; D might be TRBD1 (6 bases). The V end lost 3 bases, the J end lost 9 bases, and 19 bases lay between the germline ends. There are 15 residues in the CDR3. Germline CDR1 is KGHDR and CDR2 is SFDVKD. In DNA form, the CDR3 reads TGTGCCACCAGTGATGCCGGGAGGGGGGTTTTAAGCTACACCTTC. Its protein is CATSDAGRGVLSYTF.

The chain is built from TRBV7-6 and TRBJ2-5; TRBD2 agrees at 9 bases. The CDR3 totals 15 residues. The germline CDR1 and CDR2 sequences are SGHVS and FNYEAQ. V dropped 4 bases and J dropped 2; count of bases not matched to a gene: 5. The CDR3 loop is CASSSRTSGQETQYF. The DNA of the CDR3 is TGTGCCAGCAGCTCCCGTACTAGCGGGCAAGAGACCCAGTACTTC.

The chain couples TRBV4-1 to TRBJ2-2; D ambiguous. Trimming cost V 1 base and J 5 bases, with 11 bases left between them. The CDR3 runs to 15 residues. Germline V gene sequence: CDR1 MGHRA, CDR2 YSYEKL. In DNA, the CDR3 is TGCGCCAGCAGCCAAGCTTTCTCGAGGACCGGGGAGCTGTTTTTT. Translating gives CASSQAFSRTGELFF.

This clone is a singleton in its sample. V usage is TRBV5-6 and J usage is TRBJ1-1; a possible D gene is TRBD1 (5 bases). V was pared by 3 bases and J by 7 bases, with 10 bases between. Germline values: CDR1 SGHDT, CDR2 YYEEEE. This CDR3 has 12 amino acids. The CDR3 DNA reads TGTGCCAGCAGCTCAAGCAGGGTTGAAGCTTTCTTT. It is translated as CASSSSRVEAFF.

The rearrangement links TRBV5-1 to TRBJ2-2, with TRBD1 as a possible D gene (5 bases). Trimming took 0 bases from V and 4 from J, leaving 10 bases between them. The CDR3 loop spans 15 amino acids. Germline V gene sequence: CDR1 SGHRS, CDR2 YFSETQ. The CDR3 DNA sequence: TGCGCCAGCAGCTTGGAGGGGATCGGCACCGGGGAGCTGTTTTTT. Translating gives CASSLEGIGTGELFF.

In DNA, the CDR3 is TGTGCCAGCACCGGGACAGGGAAAAATGAGCAGTTCTTC. It specifies CASTGTGKNEQFF. The rearrangement uses TRBV2 and TRBJ2-1; 9 bases fit TRBD1. Trimming at V came to 7 bases and at J to 7 bases, leaving 5 bases not matched to a gene. The CDR3 length is 13 residues. From germline, CDR1 is SNHLY and CDR2 FYNNEI.

The chain uses TRBV7-2 and TRBJ1-4, with D possibly matching TRBD1 (6 bases). The length of the CDR3 is 17 residues. V lost 5 bases, J lost 12 bases, and 28 bases lay in between. Per the germline V gene, CDR1 is SGHTA and CDR2 is FQGNSA. CDR3 loop: CASSPRGPQGWGPELFF. In DNA, the CDR3 is TGTGCCAGCAGCCCGAGGGGCCCGCAGGGGTGGGGCCCCGAACTGTTTTTT.

This chain connects TRBV7-9 to TRBJ2-2; 11 bases are shared with TRBD1. The trim removed 6 bases at V and 4 bases at J, leaving 7 bases unmatched. The CDR3 extends over 16 amino acids. Germline lookup yields CDR1 SEHNR and CDR2 FQNEAQ (reference sequence). The CDR3 sequence is CASSSPGQGVTGELFF. CDR3 sequence (DNA): TGTGCCAGCAGTTCACCGGGACAGGGGGTCACCGGGGAGCTGTTTTTT.

This chain links TRBV7-2 with TRBJ2-5; TRBD1 agrees at 9 bases. The V gene's germline CDR1 is SGHTA and CDR2 FQGNSA. The CDR3 is 15 amino acids. Trimming cost V 1 base and J 4 bases; bases outside gene matches: 4. The chain's CDR3 is CASSLEGTGIETQYF. CDR3 DNA: TGTGCCAGCAGCTTAGAGGGGACAGGGATAGAGACCCAGTACTTC.

The chain couples TRBV28 to TRBJ1-4; 7 bases are a match to TRBD1. With 3 bases clipped from V and 7 bases from J, the junction kept 11 bases outside the gene matches. CDR3 size: 16 residues. Germline V lookup: CDR1 MDHEN, CDR2 SYDVKM. DNA for the CDR3: TGTGCCAGCAGTTTCCCACAGGGGCGGTTTAGTGAAAAACTGTTTTTT. It translates to CASSFPQGRFSEKLFF. The full variable domain, completed using reference TRBV28 and TRBJ1-4, is DVKVTQSSRYLVKRTGEKVFLECVQDMDHENMFWYRQDPGLGLRLIYFSYDVKMKEKGDIPEGYSVSREKKERFSLILESASTNQTSMYLCASSFPQGRFSEKLFFGSGTQLSVL.

This clone was seen more than once but under ten times. The chain is built from TRBV6-5 and TRBJ1-1; maybe TRBD1 (5 bases). The ends were cut back, 8 bases at V and 1 base at J, with 11 bases in the middle. This CDR3 contains 13 residues. Germline assignment: CDR1 MNHEY and CDR2 SVGAGI. This chain's CDR3 is CASGWGQNTEAFF. The CDR3 coding sequence is TGTGCCAGCGGGTGGGGCCAGAACACTGAAGCTTTCTTT.

The rearrangement joins TRBV7-3 to TRBJ2-7; tentative D call: TRBD1 (6 bases). CDR1 and CDR2 from the germline V gene are SGHTA and FQGTGA. The V gene lost 3 bases and the J gene lost 2 bases, with 11 bases spanning the gap. The CDR3 contains 14 residues. Here the CDR3 reads CASSFEQGPYEQYF. CDR3 in DNA: TGTGCCAGCAGCTTCGAACAGGGCCCCTACGAGCAGTACTTC.

V usage is TRBV10-3 and J usage is TRBJ1-2; D is undetermined. CDR3 length: 12 residues. Trimming left V 7 bases short and J 1 base short, with 7 bases between. Looked up from germline, CDR1 is ENHRY and CDR2 is SYGVKD. The CDR3 reads CAIKQVNYGYTF. Written as DNA, the CDR3 is TGTGCCATCAAGCAGGTTAACTATGGCTACACCTTC.

This chain uses TRBV4-1 with TRBJ2-3; 9 nucleotides match TRBD2. The CDR3 contains 17 residues. Germline-derived CDR1 and CDR2 are MGHRA and YSYEKL. V lost 0 bases, J lost 5 bases, and 9 bases stayed unmatched. The CDR3 region is CASSQEGLAGSGDTQYF. The CDR3 DNA follows: TGCGCCAGCAGCCAAGAGGGTCTAGCGGGGTCGGGAGATACGCAGTATTTT.

V gene TRBV11-3 combines with J gene TRBJ2-1; 8 nucleotides match TRBD2. Germline-derived CDR1 and CDR2 are SGHNT and YENEEA. The CDR3 contains 19 residues. Losses at the gene ends were 4 bases for V and 4 bases for J; bases not matched to a gene: 18. This chain's CDR3 is CASSSIASSGLVEYNEQFF. In DNA form, the CDR3 reads TGTGCCAGCAGCTCCATCGCGTCCTCGGGACTAGTAGAGTACAATGAGCAGTTCTTC.

The chain carries TRBV5-4 and TRBJ1-3, with D tentatively TRBD1 (6 bases). The V and J ends lost 2 bases and 4 bases respectively, with 13 bases between them. The CDR3 has 15 amino acids. Germline V lookup: CDR1 SGHNT, CDR2 YYREEE (reference sequence). This chain's CDR3 is CASSLTGIEGNTIYF. DNA of the CDR3: TGTGCCAGCAGCTTAACAGGGATAGAAGGAAACACCATATATTTT.

V and J are TRBV5-6 and TRBJ1-4, with TRBD1 as a possible D gene (6 bases). V was clipped by 4 bases and J by 7 bases, with 14 bases between them. From germline, CDR1 is SGHDT and CDR2 YYEEEE. CDR3 length: 14 residues. CDR3 in DNA: TGTGCCAGCAGCCGACAGGCGGTGGGTGAAAAACTGTTTTTT. This encodes CASSRQAVGEKLFF.

The chain joins TRBV24-1 to TRBJ1-1, with TRBD1 as a possible D gene (5 bases). Germline lookup yields CDR1 KGHDR and CDR2 SFDVKD. V was trimmed by 1 base and J by 5 bases, leaving 19 bases between them. There are 17 residues in the CDR3. CDR3 amino acids: CATSDFYISGGGTEAFF. CDR3 bases: TGTGCCACCAGTGATTTTTATATATCCGGGGGAGGGACTGAAGCTTTCTTT.

This clone was detected only a few times. In nucleotides, the CDR3 is TGTGCCAGCAGTTACCCGAGACAGGGCTCTGGAAACACCATATATTTT. It specifies CASSYPRQGSGNTIYF. This chain joins TRBV6-6 and TRBJ1-3, with 7 bases fitting TRBD1. Germline trimming cut 2 bases from V and 0 bases from J; bases unmatched to any gene: 4. The CDR3 has 16 residues. Per germline, CDR1 MNHNY and CDR2 SVGAGI (reference sequence).